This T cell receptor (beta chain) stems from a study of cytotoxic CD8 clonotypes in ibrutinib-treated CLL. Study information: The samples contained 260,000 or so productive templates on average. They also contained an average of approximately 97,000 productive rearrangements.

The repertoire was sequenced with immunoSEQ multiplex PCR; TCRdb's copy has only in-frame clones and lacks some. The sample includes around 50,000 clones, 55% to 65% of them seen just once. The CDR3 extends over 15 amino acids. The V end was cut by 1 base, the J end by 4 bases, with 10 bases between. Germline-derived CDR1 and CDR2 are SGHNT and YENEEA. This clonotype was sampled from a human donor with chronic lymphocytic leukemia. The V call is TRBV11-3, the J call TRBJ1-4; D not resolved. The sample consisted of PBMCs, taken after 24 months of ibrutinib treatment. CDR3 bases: TGTGCCAGCAGCTTAGGCCCCGCCCATAATGAAAAACTGTTTTTT. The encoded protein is CASSLGPAHNEKLFF.